These 25 T cell receptor beta chains were all obtained from the same sample, sequenced in a study of blood T cells in healthy people across ages. A second PCR, run for roughly 6 to 11 cycles, used a sample-barcoded 5' primer plus a J-beta primer mix. TCRdb redid the calling of the 5' RACE reads with MiXCR, one entry per CDR3 protein. The profile shows hundreds of thousands of distinct CDR3 sequences, under 30% of them singletons. The same data also went into a second study, on T cells of mothers and their children.

The sample consisted of blood. These receptors originate from a boy aged 5-17 years in good health.

The V gene is TRBV3-1, the J gene TRBJ1-2, with D possibly matching TRBD1 (5 bases). V was shortened by 4 bases and J by 3 bases, with 15 bases between the two germline ends. The CDR3 spans 15 residues. CDR1 LGHDT and CDR2 YNNKEL come from the germline V gene (reference sequence). CDR3 coding DNA: TGTGCCAGCAGCCGTACGGGGCCGGGAGACTATGGCTACACCTTC. Amino acids: CASSRTGPGDYGYTF.

This clonotype was detected a few times. This chain links TRBV5-1 with TRBJ2-7; D is unresolved. Looked up from germline, CDR1 is SGHRS and CDR2 is YFSETQ. Trimming cost V 0 bases and J 5 bases, with 9 bases left between them. The CDR3 runs 13 residues. CDR3 in amino acids: CASSLAPLDEQYF. CDR3 coding DNA: TGCGCCAGCAGCTTGGCCCCACTGGACGAGCAGTACTTC.

The V gene is TRBV10-3, the J gene TRBJ2-3, with TRBD2 as a possible D gene (7 bases). There are 15 residues in the CDR3. Germline V gene lookup returns CDR1 ENHRY and CDR2 SYGVKD. With 3 bases removed from V and 3 bases from J, the gap between germline ends came to 13 bases. The DNA for the CDR3 is TGTGCCATCAGTGAAACGGGGGGCGGTACAGATACGCAGTATTTT. It yields the protein CAISETGGGTDTQYF.

This clonotype came up once. Germline and junction disagree at one end, which may indicate a read error. CDR3 nucleotide sequence: TGTACCAGCAGCAAAGATCGAGGGTACCAAGAGACCCAGTACTTC. Protein product: CTSSKDRGYQETQYF. This chain links TRBV11-2 with TRBJ2-5, with D tentatively TRBD2 (5 bases). The CDR3 length is 15 residues. Germline loops: CDR1 SGHAT, CDR2 FQNNGV.

The chain employs TRBV7-2 and TRBJ2-3; the D call may be TRBD1 or TRBD2 (5 bases each). V was cut by 2 bases and J by 5 bases, with 14 bases left in between. There are 15 residues in the CDR3. Looked up from germline, CDR1 is SGHTA and CDR2 is FQGNSA. CDR3 bases: TGTGCCAGCAGCTTAAGATCAGGGACGGGAGATACGCAGTATTTT. It translates to CASSLRSGTGDTQYF. Full variable domain (rest looked up from reference TRBV7-2 and TRBJ2-3): GAGVSQSPSNKVTEKGKDVELRCDPISGHTALYWYRQSLGQGLEFLIYFQGNSAPDKSGLPSDRFSAERTGGSVSTLTIQRTQQEDSAVYLCASSLRSGTGDTQYFGPGTRLTVL.

This clonotype has more than one count but fewer than ten. This rearrangement joins TRBV20-1 to TRBJ2-1; D could derive from TRBD1 or TRBD2 (5 bases each). Germline lookup yields CDR1 DFQATT and CDR2 SNEGSKA (reference sequence). Trimming cost V 6 bases and J 3 bases, with 15 bases left between them. This CDR3 region has 14 residues. The chain's CDR3 is CSAHPRGLYNEQFF. The CDR3 DNA follows: TGCAGTGCCCACCCGAGGGGCCTCTACAATGAGCAGTTCTTC.

The rearrangement uses TRBV28 and TRBJ1-2; D call uncertain. Germline V gives CDR1 MDHEN, CDR2 SYDVKM. The CDR3 has 15 amino acids. V lost 2 bases and J lost 4, with 14 bases in between. CDR3 DNA: TGTGCCAGCAGTTTAGGTTTCGGGATGGCCTATGGCTACACCTTC. Its protein product is CASSLGFGMAYGYTF.

The chain is built from TRBV20-1 and TRBJ1-1; possibly TRBD1 for D (5 bases). Trimming stripped 6 bases from V and 0 bases from J, with 17 bases between. Per germline, CDR1 DFQATT and CDR2 SNEGSKA (reference sequence). The CDR3 is 15 residues long. The CDR3 reads CSAKLNRNMNTEAFF. The CDR3 DNA reads as TGCAGTGCCAAACTTAACAGGAACATGAACACTGAAGCTTTCTTT.

This chain uses TRBV29-1 with TRBJ2-1; D is possibly TRBD2 (5 bases). V dropped 7 bases and J dropped 10 bases, with 11 bases sitting between them. Germline assignment: CDR1 SQVTM and CDR2 ANQGSEA. The CDR3 sequence is 10 residues long. CDR3 DNA sequence: TGCAGCGGTACTAGTCTGGAGCAGTTCTTC. Translated: CSGTSLEQFF.

The rearrangement uses TRBV28 and TRBJ1-1; 8 bases are a match to TRBD1. Trimming cost V 8 bases and J 4 bases; bases outside gene matches: 24. The CDR3 is 19 amino acids. CDR1 and CDR2 from the germline V gene are MDHEN and SYDVKM. CDR3 sequence: CASPPNVGAGGYWGTEAFF. As DNA, the CDR3 is TGTGCCAGCCCTCCTAACGTGGGGGCAGGGGGCTATTGGGGCACTGAAGCTTTCTTT.

This sequence joins TRBV24-1 and TRBJ2-2; D is possibly TRBD1 (5 bases). There are 13 residues in the CDR3. V gave up 3 bases and J gave up 9 bases, with 10 bases separating them. CDR1 KGHDR and CDR2 SFDVKD come from the germline V gene. Here the CDR3 DNA reads TGTGCCACCAGTGATGCAGGGCTCCGGGAGCTGTTTTTT. Translation: CATSDAGLRELFF.

This clonotype occurred a few times. The V call is TRBV9, the J call TRBJ2-7, with unresolved D. The J call could be wrong; TRBJ2-5 is a better fit for the DNA end. The CDR3 length is 16 residues. Looked up from germline, CDR1 is SGDLS and CDR2 is YYNGEE. CDR3 nucleotide sequence: TGTGCCAGCAGCCCCCGTATGAGACAAATGCAAGAGACCCAGTACTTC. Its protein is CASSPRMRQMQETQYF.

This clonotype came up a few times. At one of its ends the junction is not consistent with the germline gene, which may arise from a read error. The chain joins TRBV12-3 or TRBV12-4 to TRBJ2-5, with D unresolved. This CDR3 contains 11 residues. The CDR3 loop reads CASSRTGRLFF. The CDR3 DNA reads TGTGCCAGCAGTCGGACCGGGCGCCTGTTCTTC.

This clonotype was detected many times. The rearrangement uses TRBV9 and TRBJ2-5; 12 positions match TRBD2. The last part of the DNA fits TRBJ2-7 better; the J call may be wrong. Per germline, CDR1 SGDLS and CDR2 YYNGEE. The CDR3 consists of 17 residues. The CDR3 bases are TGTGCCAGCAGCGTCGGACTAGCGGGGCCCCCCCACTACGAGCAGTACTTC. It translates to CASSVGLAGPPHYEQYF.

In its sample, this clonotype was seen a few times. V and J are TRBV5-1 and TRBJ1-1; a possible D gene is TRBD1 (5 bases). The CDR3 extends over 15 amino acids. The V gene's germline CDR1 is SGHRS and CDR2 YFSETQ. V was pared by 0 bases and J by 3 bases, with 12 bases between. The CDR3 region is CASSLVGWGDTEAFF. CDR3 DNA: TGCGCCAGCAGCTTGGTTGGTTGGGGCGACACTGAAGCTTTCTTT.

The table lists this clonotype with a few counts. The genes are TRBV24-1 and TRBJ2-5, with D maybe TRBD2 (6 bases). Germline CDR1 reads KGHDR; CDR2 reads SFDVKD. The CDR3 has 14 amino acids. V lost 10 bases, J lost 2 bases, and 16 bases lay in between. This chain's CDR3 is CATAPRGSQETQYF. The CDR3 bases are TGTGCCACGGCGCCCCGGGGGTCGCAAGAGACCCAGTACTTC.

This clonotype has more than one count but fewer than ten. V gene TRBV4-1 combines with J gene TRBJ1-4, with 10 nucleotides matching TRBD1. This CDR3 has 17 amino acids. Per the germline V gene, CDR1 is MGHRA and CDR2 is YSYEKL. Losses at the gene ends were 0 bases for V and 6 bases for J; bases not matched to a gene: 7. CDR3 region: CASSQEPTGGRDEKLFF. In DNA form, the CDR3 reads TGCGCCAGCAGCCAAGAGCCGACAGGGGGCAGGGATGAAAAACTGTTTTTT.

The chain links TRBV7-9 to TRBJ2-5; D is perhaps TRBD2 (6 bases). Per the germline V gene, CDR1 is SEHNR and CDR2 is FQNEAQ (reference sequence). The CDR3 is 14 residues long. V shed 6 bases and J shed 4 bases, with 15 bases lying between them. CDR3: CASRSRGGGETQYF. The CDR3 region has the DNA TGTGCCAGCAGGTCGCGGGGTGGTGGAGAGACCCAGTACTTC.

This clonotype was counted between two and nine times. The chain employs TRBV12-3 or TRBV12-4 and TRBJ1-5, with 8 bases aligning to TRBD1. The CDR3 is 14 residues long. Losses at the gene ends were 5 bases for V and 7 bases for J; bases not matched to a gene: 7. The chain's CDR3 is CASSLGQGIQPQHF. The CDR3 DNA sequence: TGTGCCAGCAGTCTAGGACAGGGCATCCAGCCCCAGCATTTT.

This clonotype has only a few counts. This sequence joins TRBV7-3 and TRBJ2-5, with D maybe TRBD1 (5 bases). Trimming removed 2 bases from V and 5 bases from J, with 9 bases in between. The germline V gene has CDR1 SGHTA and CDR2 FQGTGA. CDR3 length equals 13 residues. The CDR3 bases are TGTGCCAGCAGCTTAGGAAAGGGGGAGACCCAGTACTTC. Translating gives CASSLGKGETQYF. The whole variable domain, filled in from reference TRBV7-3 and TRBJ2-5, reads GAGVSQTPSNKVTEKGKYVELRCDPISGHTALYWYRQSLGQGPEFLIYFQGTGAADDSGLPNDRFFAVRPEGSVSTLKIQRTERGDSAVYLCASSLGKGETQYFGPGTRLLVL.

This clonotype occurred a few times. CDR3: CASRPHSSHNEQFF. As DNA, the CDR3 is TGTGCCAGCAGACCGCACTCTAGCCACAATGAGCAGTTCTTC. The V call is TRBV2, the J call TRBJ2-1; D may be TRBD2 (5 bases). Germline CDR1 SNHLY, CDR2 FYNNEI. V lost 6 bases, J lost 5 bases, and 14 bases lay in between. This CDR3 is built from 14 residues.

J is TRBJ1-1 and V is TRBV5-1; D remains ambiguous. V lost 0 bases and J lost 1, with 7 bases in between. The CDR3 has 14 residues. Germline V gene lookup returns CDR1 SGHRS and CDR2 YFSETQ. CDR3 loop: CASSLGHENTEAFF. CDR3 sequence (DNA): TGCGCCAGCAGCTTGGGGCACGAGAACACTGAAGCTTTCTTT. The complete variable domain, with remaining parts taken from reference TRBV5-1 and TRBJ1-1, reads KAGVTQTPRYLIKTRGQQVTLSCSPISGHRSVSWYQQTPGQGLQFLFEYFSETQRNKGNFPGRFSGRQFSNSRSEMNVSTLELGDSALYLCASSLGHENTEAFFGQGTRLTVV.

This sequence joins TRBV9 and TRBJ2-3; 8 bases align to TRBD2. In germline, CDR1 is SGDLS, CDR2 YYNGEE. The V gene end was trimmed by 0 bases and the J gene end by 0 bases; junction bases not matched to a gene: 12. The length of the CDR3 is 19 residues. This chain's CDR3 is CASSVGLAGRTSSTDTQYF. In DNA, the CDR3 is TGTGCCAGCAGCGTAGGGCTAGCGGGCCGTACCTCTAGCACAGATACGCAGTATTTT. Drawing the rest from reference TRBV9 and TRBJ2-3, the complete variable domain is DSGVTQTPKHLITATGQRVTLRCSPRSGDLSVYWYQQSLDQGLQFLIQYYNGEERAKGNILERFSAQQFPDLHSELNLSSLELGDSALYFCASSVGLAGRTSSTDTQYFGPGTRLTVL.

This chain uses TRBV20-1 with TRBJ2-5, with TRBD2 identical over 15 bases. Trimming removed 5 bases from V and 5 bases from J; junction bases left unmatched: 6. This CDR3 region has 15 residues. Per the germline V gene, CDR1 is DFQATT and CDR2 is SNEGSKA (reference sequence). Written as DNA, the CDR3 is TGCAGTGCTGAAGGGACTAGCGGGGGGTCCGAGACCCAGTACTTC. Its translation: CSAEGTSGGSETQYF.

This clonotype was picked up a small number of times. The rearrangement links TRBV7-9 to TRBJ2-3; perhaps TRBD1 as D (6 bases). Germline-derived CDR1 and CDR2 are SEHNR and FQNEAQ (reference sequence). This CDR3 region has 17 residues. V lost 2 bases and J lost 1, with 16 bases in between. The CDR3 loop reads CASSLMSRGYRTDTQYF. CDR3 sequence (DNA): TGTGCCAGCAGCTTAATGTCCAGGGGTTATCGCACAGATACGCAGTATTTT.